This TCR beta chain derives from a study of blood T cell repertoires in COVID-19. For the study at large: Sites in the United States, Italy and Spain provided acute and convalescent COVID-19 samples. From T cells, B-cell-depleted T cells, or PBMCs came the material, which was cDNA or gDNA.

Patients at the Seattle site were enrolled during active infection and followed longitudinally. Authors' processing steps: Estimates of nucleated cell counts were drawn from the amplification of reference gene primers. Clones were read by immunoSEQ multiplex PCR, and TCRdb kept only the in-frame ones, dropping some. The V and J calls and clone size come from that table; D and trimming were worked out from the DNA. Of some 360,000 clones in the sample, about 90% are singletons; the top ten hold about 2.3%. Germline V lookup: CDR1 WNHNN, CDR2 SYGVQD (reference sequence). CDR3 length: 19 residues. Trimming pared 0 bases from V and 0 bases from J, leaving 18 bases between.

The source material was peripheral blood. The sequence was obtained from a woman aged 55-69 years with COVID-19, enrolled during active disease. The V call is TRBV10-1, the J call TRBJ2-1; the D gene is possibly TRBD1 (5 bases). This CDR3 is CASSESIVVGQRSYNEQFF. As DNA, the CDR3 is TGCGCCAGCAGTGAGTCGATTGTGGTGGGGCAACGCTCCTACAATGAGCAGTTCTTC.